A selection of T cell receptor beta chains follows, all from one sample in a study of T cells in Graves' hyperthyroidism and ophthalmopathy. TCRdb re-derived calls from the multiplex PCR reads in MiXCR, one entry per CDR3 protein. This sample yields 350,000 or so distinct CDR3 sequences, of which around a sixth are seen a single time; 15% to 17% belongs to the top ten. The sequencing sample was made of blood. The receptors originated from a woman in her thirties or forties with Graves' ophthalmopathy. CDR3s include the opening cysteine and the closing phenylalanine or tryptophan. Fields, in order: clone size, V gene, J gene, CDR3 protein. Only some rows state a clone size, as once, few, many or a class for expanded clones.

clone_size: few
v_call: TRBV7-8
j_call: TRBJ2-5
cdr3_aa: CASSLGAGGLSETQYF

clone_size: many
v_call: TRBV12-3/TRBV12-4
j_call: TRBJ1-2
cdr3_aa: CASSLPGQGYGYTF

clone_size: many
v_call: TRBV4-1
j_call: TRBJ1-2
cdr3_aa: CASSQPPGQPNYGYTF

clone_size: many
v_call: TRBV6-2/TRBV6-3
j_call: TRBJ2-2
cdr3_aa: CASSSRSGRPISISGELFF

clone_size: many
v_call: TRBV6-5
j_call: TRBJ1-1
cdr3_aa: CASSYSAGIMNTEAFF

clone_size: many
v_call: TRBV6-1
j_call: TRBJ1-3
cdr3_aa: CASSENGRNTIYF

clone_size: many
v_call: TRBV11-2
j_call: TRBJ2-5
cdr3_aa: CASSLSRMGTQYF

clone_size: many
v_call: TRBV24-1
j_call: TRBJ2-7
cdr3_aa: CATSDERDYEQYF

clone_size: many
v_call: TRBV19
j_call: TRBJ2-7
cdr3_aa: CASSWTSGIFSEQYF

clone_size: many
v_call: TRBV29-1
j_call: TRBJ2-7
cdr3_aa: CSGTQGYEQYF

clone_size: many
v_call: TRBV20-1
j_call: TRBJ2-5
cdr3_aa: CSAIGQNQETQYF

clone_size: many
v_call: TRBV19
j_call: TRBJ2-7
cdr3_aa: CATSNGLSGTLLDEQYF

clone_size: many
v_call: TRBV27
j_call: TRBJ1-1
cdr3_aa: CASSFNARSTEAFF

clone_size: NA
v_call: TRBV6-1
j_call: TRBJ2-7
cdr3_aa: CASSGQAGPYEQYF

clone_size: many
v_call: TRBV5-1
j_call: TRBJ1-3
cdr3_aa: CASGTGELGNTIYF

clone_size: many
v_call: TRBV20-1
j_call: TRBJ1-2
cdr3_aa: CSARARRKGSYTF

clone_size: NA
v_call: TRBV28
j_call: TRBJ2-5
cdr3_aa: CSTGGSQETQYF

clone_size: many
v_call: TRBV30
j_call: TRBJ1-6
cdr3_aa: CAWNKVLIGSPLHF

clone_size: NA
v_call: TRBV6-1
j_call: TRBJ1-5
cdr3_aa: CASSDVGAWNQPQHF

clone_size: many
v_call: TRBV5-5
j_call: TRBJ1-1
cdr3_aa: CASSLDLDTEAFF

clone_size: many
v_call: TRBV6-5
j_call: TRBJ1-1
cdr3_aa: CASKEGNTEAFF

clone_size: many
v_call: TRBV9
j_call: TRBJ2-2
cdr3_aa: CASSVGTSLSGELFF

clone_size: many
v_call: TRBV7-9
j_call: TRBJ1-1
cdr3_aa: CASSLNQGENTEAFF